This T cell receptor beta chain is from a study of T cell responses to AZD1222 COVID-19 vaccine (dated by TCRdb to 2020 to 2023). Context from the whole study: TCR sequencing was performed for 233 trial participants, of whom 207 were given two doses of AZD1222 and some 26 were given two doses of MenACWY control vaccine. Trial participants were enrolled by age into 18-55, 56-69 and 70-plus year subgroups, with roughly 160, 29 and 62 TCR-sequenced participants respectively.

The CDR3 regions of human TCRbeta chains were analyzed by immunosequencing. Per the original workflow: TCRs in the repertoires were matched against a reference library of SARS-CoV-2-specific TCRs that had been generated with the MIRA antigen-specificity platform. Breadth was defined as the fraction of unique TCRs that were SARS-CoV-2-associated, and depth was defined as the fraction of total T cells that were SARS-CoV-2-associated. Each spike-specific TCR was assigned to its reactive spike region and to a CD4 or CD8 class using the MIRA data. Log10-transformed breadth and depth values were compared by one-way ANOVA with Sidak's multiple comparisons tests. TCRdb provides this immuneACCESS table in a form limited to in-frame rearrangements. Some clones are lacking; in checked studies, under half of them reflect an unresolved V gene, and why the rest are absent is not known. V and J calls and clone size follow that table, whereas D and trimming were derived from the DNA. The sample has tens of thousands of clones on record, nearly 90% of them singletons. Under 30% of the sample lies in the top ten.

V lost 4 bases and J lost 5 bases, and the count of bases not matched to a germline gene is 11. There are 16 amino acids in the CDR3, from cysteine to phenylalanine inclusive. Only CDR3 DNA is held: 48 bases, read in frame from base 1. The germline V gene supplies CDR1 SGDLS and CDR2 YYNGEE. Comment on this clone: Its antigen is not yet known. No clone much larger than this one lies a single base away; base qualities are absent.

General study outcomes and caveats: Reportedly, close to half of the unique spike-specific TCRs recognized epitopes lying outside the regions that are mutated in the B.1.351 and B.1.1.7 variants. CD4 TCRs associated with the vaccine covered the entire spike protein, and the dominant responses were in regions 160-218 and 743-854. Conclusions about previously exposed vaccinees were limited because only six AZD1222 recipients were SARS-CoV-2 seropositive at baseline. In the small 56-69-year group, the increase in depth fell short of significance, most likely because of low power. Because no day 14 peak-response samples were available, repertoires were characterized only after the peak T cell response. After two AZD1222 doses, both the breadth and the depth of spike-specific TCRs were significantly higher than at day 0 and than in MenACWY recipients. Participants were mostly white British, with more females than males. The authors suggested clonal diversity may have been underestimated.

What this sample's time point label stands for: about 28 days (+/-7) after the second vaccine dose. AZD1222 recipients given second doses at about 4 weeks or at about 12 weeks were pooled, since spike-specific TCR depth and breadth were not found to differ between the two schedules. Samples from vaccinated people were obtained from the UK trials COV001 and COV002, which included a single-blind randomized controlled phase 2/3 trial of AZD1222 (ChAdOx1 nCoV-19) in healthy adults. Trial participant PBMC samples were collected at day 0 and day 28 after the second dose for TCRbeta chain sequencing. Sequenced material: peripheral blood, taken 28 days after the second AZD1222 dose. This receptor chain uses TRBV9 and TRBJ2-3; the junction holds 9 bases that match TRBD1. The TCR sequence derives from an adult who received the AZD1222 COVID-19 vaccine. The base sequence is TGTGCCAGCAGCACAGGGGGCGCTGGCTCGGTAGATACGCAGTATTTT. Translated, it gives CASSTGGAGSVDTQYF.